This T cell receptor (beta chain) appears in the sequencing data of a study of blood T cell repertoires in COVID-19. Study overall: The origin of the acute and convalescent COVID-19 samples was the United States, Italy and Spain. PBMCs, B-cell-depleted T cells, or T cells provided the cDNA or gDNA that made up the material.

The CDR3 contains 18 residues. With 1 base removed from V and 1 base from J, the gap between germline ends came to 16 bases. Per germline, CDR1 LGHNA and CDR2 YSLEER. Clones were sequenced by immunoSEQ multiplex PCR, and TCRdb holds only the in-frame ones, with some missing. The repertoire has 89,000 or so clones, more than 70% of them found once; the top ten carry under 8.5%. The sequence derives from a man aged 45 to 65 with active COVID-19. Sequences were obtained from peripheral blood. The J gene is TRBJ2-2, the V gene TRBV4-3; D may be TRBD2 (6 bases). Written as DNA, the CDR3 is TGCGCCAGCAGCCAAGGCCTTCTAGCGACCCTGAACACCGGGGAGCTGTTTTTT. The encoded protein is CASSQGLLATLNTGELFF.